The 29 T cell receptor beta chains in this list originate from one sample, sequenced in a study of T cells after yellow fever vaccination. TCRdb called the 5' RACE reads again in MiXCR, with one record for every CDR3 protein. The profile covers about 320,000 distinct CDR3 sequences, with approximately 4.3% appearing a single time and roughly a fifth taken by the ten largest. The sample here was PBMCs, taken 15 days after the yellow fever booster vaccination. These receptors were collected from a man in his late teens or twenties who received the YFV17D yellow fever vaccine.

The rearrangement uses TRBV12-3 or TRBV12-4 and TRBJ2-2, with D tentatively TRBD1 (6 bases). V dropped 5 bases and J dropped 5 bases, with 18 bases sitting between them. The CDR3 loop spans 16 amino acids. The CDR3 nucleotides are TGTGCCAGCAGTGTCTCCGGGACAAGGCAGACCGGGGAGCTGTTTTTT. Translating gives CASSVSGTRQTGELFF.

This clonotype has a handful of counts. V gene TRBV18 combines with J gene TRBJ2-6; D gene uncertain. CDR3 length: 16 residues. Trimming took off 2 bases at V and 2 bases at J, with 10 bases between the two ends. Germline-derived CDR1 and CDR2 are KGHSH and LQKENI. In nucleotides, the CDR3 is TGTGCCAGCTCACCAGTCCCGGGTGCTGGGGCCAACGTCCTGACTTTC. Translated: CASSPVPGAGANVLTF.

This clonotype was seen repeatedly, ten times or more. The chain employs TRBV7-2 and TRBJ2-3, with D perhaps TRBD2 (5 bases). The V gene lost 6 bases and the J gene lost 5 bases, with 12 bases spanning the gap. Germline CDR1 is SGHTA and CDR2 is FQGNSA. The CDR3 totals 13 residues. The CDR3 nucleotides are TGTGCCAGCAGTGACGGACTTGGAGATACGCAGTATTTT. Translated: CASSDGLGDTQYF.

This chain connects TRBV30 to TRBJ1-1; the D gene is possibly TRBD1 (6 bases). V was clipped by 8 bases and J by 3 bases, with 16 bases between them. CDR1 GTSNPN and CDR2 SVGIG come from the germline V gene (reference sequence). This CDR3 contains 13 residues. CDR3 nucleotides: TGTGCCGGAGGAGGGGGGTGGTACACTGAAGCTTTCTTT. Translating gives CAGGGGWYTEAFF. The whole variable domain, remainder taken from reference TRBV30 and TRBJ1-1, is SQTIHQWPATLVQPVGSPLSLECTVEGTSNPNLYWYRQAAGRGLQLLFYSVGIGQISSEVPQNLSASRPQDRQFILSSKKLLLSDSGFYLCAGGGGWYTEAFFGQGTRLTVV.

The genes are TRBV5-4 and TRBJ2-7, with D possibly being TRBD1 (6 bases). The germline CDR1 and CDR2 sequences are SGHNT and YYREEE (reference sequence). V lost 0 bases and J 1 base, leaving 8 bases between the germline ends. This CDR3 spans 14 amino acids. CDR3 in amino acids: CASSLETGSYEQYF. CDR3 in DNA: TGTGCCAGCAGCTTGGAAACAGGGTCCTACGAGCAGTACTTC.

The table lists this clonotype with a few counts. V usage is TRBV6-5 and J usage is TRBJ1-1, with D maybe TRBD1 (5 bases). The CDR3 covers 17 residues. Trimming stripped 4 bases from V and 0 bases from J, with 18 bases between. The V gene's germline CDR1 is MNHEY and CDR2 SVGAGI. CDR3 residues: CASSSRVGRNMNTEAFF. The CDR3 DNA reads TGTGCCAGCAGTTCCAGGGTGGGCAGGAACATGAACACTGAAGCTTTCTTT.

At least ten counts were recorded for this clonotype. The rearrangement joins TRBV7-2 to TRBJ1-4; the D gene is possibly TRBD1 (6 bases). Trimming left V 1 base short and J 8 bases short, with 11 bases between. From germline, CDR1 is SGHTA and CDR2 FQGNSA. The CDR3 totals 14 residues. CDR3 nucleotide sequence: TGTGCCAGCAGCTTAGACAGGGTTGGGGAAAAACTGTTTTTT. Translated: CASSLDRVGEKLFF.

Ten or more counts support this clonotype. The chain's CDR3 is CASSFGGGAETQYF. Written as DNA, the CDR3 is TGTGCCAGCAGCTTTGGAGGAGGGGCGGAGACCCAGTACTTC. The V and J genes are TRBV7-2 and TRBJ2-5; the D gene is possibly TRBD2 (6 bases). Germline CDR1 is SGHTA and CDR2 is FQGNSA. Trimming shortened V by 3 bases and J by 5 bases, and 13 bases separated the two germline ends. This CDR3 is built from 14 residues.

In its sample, this clonotype was seen many times. This rearrangement joins TRBV10-3 to TRBJ1-2, with a tentative D call TRBD1 (5 bases). The CDR3 sequence is 12 residues long. Per germline, CDR1 ENHRY and CDR2 SYGVKD. Trimming removed 4 bases at V and 8 bases at J, with 11 bases between. The CDR3, as DNA: TGTGCCATCAGTGGGGACTGGGGAGGCTACACCTTC. Its protein product is CAISGDWGGYTF.

Many counts were recorded for this clonotype. The rearrangement joins TRBV18 to TRBJ1-1; no clear D gene. This CDR3 region has 12 residues. V lost 6 bases and J 3 bases, leaving 8 bases between the germline ends. Germline V gene lookup returns CDR1 KGHSH and CDR2 LQKENI. The CDR3 reads CASSAADTEAFF. DNA for the CDR3: TGTGCCAGCTCTGCAGCGGACACTGAAGCTTTCTTT.

This clonotype has ten or more counts. The rearrangement links TRBV5-1 to TRBJ1-2, with 10 nucleotides matching TRBD1. Germline-derived CDR1 and CDR2 are SGHRS and YFSETQ. Germline trimming cut 4 bases from V and 7 bases from J; bases unmatched to any gene: 13. The CDR3 is made up of 16 amino acids. CDR3 amino acids: CASSVGPPGQGFGYTF. Written as DNA, the CDR3 is TGCGCCAGCAGCGTGGGACCCCCGGGACAGGGGTTTGGCTACACCTTC.

The sample holds many counts of this clonotype. This chain connects TRBV9 to TRBJ2-1; weak D call: TRBD1 (5 bases). Trimming shortened V by 3 bases and J by 1 base, and 11 bases separated the two germline ends. Germline assignment: CDR1 SGDLS and CDR2 YYNGEE. CDR3 length: 15 amino acids. The CDR3: CASSAETASYNEQFF. The CDR3, as DNA: TGTGCCAGCAGCGCCGAGACAGCGTCCTACAATGAGCAGTTCTTC.

This clonotype has at least ten counts. The rearrangement joins TRBV6-6 to TRBJ2-7; 10 bases are shared with TRBD1. The CDR3 runs 16 residues. With 2 bases clipped from V and 3 bases from J, the junction kept 7 bases outside the gene matches. Looked up from germline, CDR1 is MNHNY and CDR2 is SVGAGI (reference sequence). The CDR3 loop is CASSYRDRGHSYEQYF. For the CDR3, the DNA is TGTGCCAGCAGTTACCGGGACAGGGGACACAGCTACGAGCAGTACTTC.

This clonotype was seen repeatedly, ten times or more. This rearrangement joins TRBV6-6 to TRBJ2-1; a possible D gene is TRBD2 (7 bases). Deletions cut 11 bases from V and 6 bases from J, with 14 bases between. Germline CDR1 MNHNY, CDR2 SVGAGI (reference sequence). This CDR3 has 12 amino acids. The CDR3, as DNA: TGTGCCTGGGGGGGGGCCGTCAATGAGCAGTTCTTC. Amino acids: CAWGGAVNEQFF.

This clonotype was counted at least ten times. The chain has TRBV20-1 and TRBJ1-6; the match to TRBD1 covers 7 bases. The CDR3 is 17 residues long. From germline, CDR1 is DFQATT and CDR2 SNEGSKA (reference sequence). J was trimmed by 7 bases and V by 5 bases; bases with no gene match: 17. CDR3 nucleotides: TGCAGTGCTCGAGTATTTAAACAGGGGACTGGCAATTCACCCCTCCACTTT. It is translated as CSARVFKQGTGNSPLHF.

This clonotype has just a few counts. The chain combines TRBV18 with TRBJ2-7; 9 nucleotides line up with TRBD1. The CDR3 sequence is 12 residues long. Germline values: CDR1 KGHSH, CDR2 LQKENI. V gave up 5 bases and J gave up 6 bases; unmatched junction bases: 2. DNA of the CDR3: TGTGCCAGCTCATCGGACAGGGGCGAGCAGTACTTC. Its translation is CASSSDRGEQYF.

This clonotype was recorded at least ten times. This chain uses TRBV7-9 with TRBJ2-7; possible D gene TRBD1, 6 bases. Trimming left V 5 bases short and J 0 bases short, with 8 bases between. CDR3 length: 13 residues. Germline V gene lookup returns CDR1 SEHNR and CDR2 FQNEAQ (reference sequence). CDR3 region: CASSRQDSYEQYF. The DNA of the CDR3 is TGTGCCAGCAGCCGACAGGACTCCTACGAGCAGTACTTC.

J is TRBJ1-2 and V is TRBV5-5; possible D gene TRBD1, 6 bases. CDR1 is SGHKS and CDR2 is YYEKEE in the germline V gene (reference sequence). The CDR3 extends over 13 amino acids. Trimming removed 4 bases from V and 3 bases from J, with 10 bases in between. Here the CDR3 reads CASSVQGDYGYTF. In nucleotides, the CDR3 is TGTGCCAGCAGCGTACAGGGAGACTATGGCTACACCTTC.

This clonotype has ten or more counts. V gene TRBV5-1 combines with J gene TRBJ2-2, with no clear D. The CDR3 sequence is 14 residues long. Germline V CDR1 and CDR2: SGHRS, YFSETQ. Trimming took 0 bases from V and 5 from J, leaving 8 bases between them. CDR3 in amino acids: CASSLAGGTGELFF. The CDR3 bases are TGCGCCAGCAGCTTGGCCGGTGGGACCGGGGAGCTGTTTTTT. Using reference TRBV5-1 and TRBJ2-2 for the parts outside the CDR3, the full variable domain is KAGVTQTPRYLIKTRGQQVTLSCSPISGHRSVSWYQQTPGQGLQFLFEYFSETQRNKGNFPGRFSGRQFSNSRSEMNVSTLELGDSALYLCASSLAGGTGELFFGEGSRLTVL.

This clonotype has only a few counts. The chain has TRBV11-2 and TRBJ2-3; D tentatively fits TRBD1 or TRBD2 (5 bases each). Trimming removed 0 bases from V and 7 bases from J, with 17 bases in between. The CDR3 has 16 amino acids. Germline assignment: CDR1 SGHAT and CDR2 FQNNGV. The CDR3: CASSLDSWGWVNTQYF. The CDR3 nucleotides read TGTGCCAGCAGCTTAGATAGCTGGGGGTGGGTGAATACGCAGTATTTT.

This sequence joins TRBV3-1 and TRBJ2-5; tentatively, D is TRBD2 (5 bases). The germline V gene has CDR1 LGHDT and CDR2 YNNKEL (reference sequence). There are 17 residues in the CDR3. Trimming left V 4 bases short and J 2 bases short, with 20 bases between. CDR3 amino acids: CASSRRLARMIQETQYF. DNA of the CDR3: TGTGCCAGCAGCCGGAGGTTAGCGCGGATGATACAAGAGACCCAGTACTTC.

This clonotype has only a few counts. V and J are TRBV30 and TRBJ2-1, with D tentatively TRBD1 or TRBD2 (5 bases each). Trimming took off 8 bases at V and 4 bases at J, with 12 bases between the two ends. This CDR3 has 12 amino acids. Germline V gives CDR1 GTSNPN, CDR2 SVGIG (reference sequence). CDR3 sequence (DNA): TGTGCCAGGGGCCGGGGATACAATGAGCAGTTCTTC. It translates to CARGRGYNEQFF.

The chain couples TRBV5-1 to TRBJ2-3, with unresolved D. In germline, CDR1 is SGHRS, CDR2 YFSETQ. The CDR3 length is 14 residues. Between the trimmed V and J ends, which lost 4 bases and 5 bases, there was a span of 14 bases. CDR3 DNA sequence: TGCGCCAGCAGCCTCGAAGCACAGAGAGATACGCAGTATTTT. Its translation: CASSLEAQRDTQYF.

The rearrangement uses TRBV2 and TRBJ2-3, with 11 bases identical to TRBD2. In germline, CDR1 is SNHLY, CDR2 FYNNEI. The trim removed 10 bases at V and 0 bases at J, leaving 6 bases unmatched. The CDR3 loop spans 15 amino acids. The CDR3 DNA is TGTGCCACAACGACTAGCGGGACGAGCACAGATACGCAGTATTTT. Translating it yields CATTTSGTSTDTQYF.

Many counts were recorded for this clonotype. The CDR3 sequence: CASTPRRTSGGLNPSTDTQYF. DNA of the CDR3: TGTGCCAGCACCCCTCGGAGGACTAGCGGGGGGTTAAACCCTAGCACAGATACGCAGTATTTT. The gene calls are TRBV11-2 and TRBJ2-3, with TRBD2 matching 14 bases. The CDR3 totals 21 residues. With V trimmed by 7 bases and J by 0 bases, 18 bases remained unmatched. The V gene's germline CDR1 is SGHAT and CDR2 FQNNGV.

This clonotype was counted a few times. The chain carries TRBV7-3 and TRBJ2-3; D is uncertain. This CDR3 region has 13 residues. V was cut by 5 bases and J by 3 bases, with 9 bases left in between. The germline gives CDR1 SGHTA, CDR2 FQGTGA. CDR3: CASSDQPTDTQYF. CDR3 nucleotides: TGTGCCAGCAGCGACCAACCGACAGATACGCAGTATTTT.

The chain combines TRBV14 with TRBJ2-1; D not resolved. V was shortened by 5 bases and J by 8 bases, with 10 bases between the two germline ends. Germline CDR1 is SGHDN and CDR2 is FVKESK. The CDR3 sequence is 12 residues long. The chain's CDR3 is CASSFYLDEQFF. In DNA, the CDR3 is TGTGCCAGCAGCTTCTACCTAGATGAGCAGTTCTTC.

Ten or more counts support this clonotype. The V gene is TRBV5-1, the J gene TRBJ2-1; D gene uncertain. Germline CDR1 is SGHRS and CDR2 is YFSETQ. The CDR3 is 12 amino acids. Trimming took off 5 bases at V and 5 bases at J, with 8 bases between the two ends. DNA of the CDR3: TGCGCCAGCAGACATCAAGACAATGAGCAGTTCTTC. Its protein product is CASRHQDNEQFF.

This clonotype came up many times. J is TRBJ1-1 and V is TRBV5-6; 7 nucleotides agree with TRBD1. Germline loops: CDR1 SGHDT, CDR2 YYEEEE. J gave up 4 bases and V 5 bases, and 8 bases lay outside the gene matches. The CDR3 is 14 residues long. CDR3 sequence (DNA): TGTGCCAGCAGACAACAGGGGTACGGCACTGAAGCTTTCTTT. Translation: CASRQQGYGTEAFF.